Included here is one TCR beta chain sequence, with context. Germline V lookup: CDR1 GTSNPN, CDR2 SVGIG (reference sequence). V was trimmed by 8 bases and J by 0 bases, leaving 8 bases between them. This CDR3 has 13 amino acids. TCRdb re-derived calls from the RT-PCR reads in MiXCR, one entry per CDR3 protein. The profile shows hundreds of thousands of distinct CDR3 sequences, approximately 14% of them singletons. J is TRBJ2-6 and V is TRBV30; maybe TRBD2 (6 bases). Sequencing input: memory CD4+ T cells from blood. The clonotype comes from a female donor in good health, serving as a healthy control. CDR3 sequence: CAGGISGANVLTF. CDR3 bases: TGTGCCGGGGGGATCTCTGGGGCCAACGTCCTGACTTTC.